The 13 T cell receptor beta chains below were found in one sample sequenced in a study of glioma-infiltrating T cells. The iRepertoire nested amplicon-rescue multiplex PCR amplified TCR alpha and beta CDR3s from RNA. TCRdb independently ran MiXCR on the multiplex PCR reads; one entry per CDR3 protein. The table lists more than 110,000 distinct CDR3 sequences, 39% of them singletons. The sample comprised glioma tissue, nonneoplastic brain tissue, or PBMCs (not recorded which). The receptors were gathered from a human donor with low-grade glioma or glioblastoma, undergoing nonglioma brain surgery, or in good health (not recorded which).

This chain joins TRBV7-3 and TRBJ2-3; D gene uncertain. Trimming pared 1 base from V and 1 base from J, leaving 6 bases between. The germline V gene encodes CDR1 SGHTA and CDR2 FQGTGA. The CDR3 totals 14 residues. The CDR3 reads CASSLNGGTDTQYF. In DNA, the CDR3 is TGTGCCAGCAGCTTAAACGGTGGCACAGATACGCAGTATTTT.

This chain joins TRBV29-1 and TRBJ2-7; D is uncertain. V was clipped by 6 bases and J by 6 bases, with 9 bases between them. The CDR3 length is 10 residues. CDR1 and CDR2 (germline): SQVTM, ANQGSEA. The CDR3 DNA sequence: TGCAGCGTCCGCTCGGCCGAGCAGTACTTC. Translation gives CSVRSAEQYF.

The V call is TRBV27, the J call TRBJ2-5; perhaps D is TRBD1 or TRBD2 (5 bases each). Germline CDR1 reads MNHEY; CDR2 reads SMNVEV (reference sequence). The CDR3 spans 14 residues. Trimming removed 5 bases from V and 5 bases from J, with 15 bases in between. The CDR3 DNA sequence: TGTGCCAGCAGTCGAGGGGTAACGAGGGAGACCCAGTACTTC. Its translation is CASSRGVTRETQYF.

This clonotype was observed a handful of times. J is TRBJ1-2 and V is TRBV6-1; 7 bases match TRBD1. The junction had 5 bases not matched to a gene; V was cut back by 6 bases and J by 4 bases. There are 13 residues in the CDR3. Germline V gene sequence: CDR1 MNHNS, CDR2 SASEGT. In DNA form, the CDR3 reads TGTGCCAGCAGCGGCCGGGACAGCTATGGCTACACCTTC. It yields the protein CASSGRDSYGYTF.

V and J are TRBV18 and TRBJ2-3, with a weak D call TRBD2 (5 bases). Trimming shortened V by 0 bases and J by 1 base, and 14 bases separated the two germline ends. CDR1 and CDR2 from the germline V gene are KGHSH and LQKENI. CDR3 length: 17 amino acids. The DNA for the CDR3 is TGTGCCAGCTCACCACCGGGGAGTAGATTTGGCACAGATACGCAGTATTTT. It encodes CASSPPGSRFGTDTQYF. Supplemented by reference TRBV18 and TRBJ2-3, the full variable domain reads NAGVMQNPRHLVRRRGQEARLRCSPMKGHSHVYWYRQLPEEGLKFMVYLQKENIIDESGMPKERFSAEFPKEGPSILRIQQVVRGDSAAYFCASSPPGSRFGTDTQYFGPGTRLTVL.

CDR3 loop: CSELGLEGYTF. The CDR3 region has the DNA TGCAGTGAGTTAGGACTCGAAGGCTACACCTTC. The V call is TRBV20-1, the J call TRBJ1-2, with unresolved D. Trimming shortened V by 7 bases and J by 8 bases, and 14 bases separated the two germline ends. Germline CDR1 DFQATT, CDR2 SNEGSKA (reference sequence). This CDR3 has 11 residues.

The CDR3, as DNA: TGTGCCGGTCACTCAGGGAACAATCAGCCCCAGCATTTT. It specifies CAGHSGNNQPQHF. The chain is built from TRBV10-3 and TRBJ1-5; tentatively, D is TRBD1 (5 bases). V was trimmed by 11 bases and J by 3 bases, leaving 14 bases between them. Germline V gene sequence: CDR1 ENHRY, CDR2 SYGVKD. The CDR3 has 13 residues.

With regard to this clonotype: Since the CDR3 does not end with the conserved phenylalanine or tryptophan, this likely comes from a read error. CDR3 region: CASSFRTSGTTGTQYL. For the CDR3, the DNA is TGTGCCAGCAGTTTCCGGACTAGCGGAACCACGGGTACGCAGTATCTT. The chain joins TRBV27 to TRBJ2-3, with 10 bases lining up with TRBD2. J was trimmed by 8 bases and V by 3 bases; bases with no gene match: 11. Germline CDR1 is MNHEY and CDR2 is SMNVEV (reference sequence). There are 16 residues in the CDR3.

This chain uses TRBV20-1 with TRBJ2-7; 15 bases match TRBD2. The trim removed 6 bases at V and 3 bases at J, leaving 3 bases unmatched. CDR3 length: 14 amino acids. Looked up from germline, CDR1 is DFQATT and CDR2 is SNEGSKA (reference sequence). The CDR3 DNA sequence: TGCAGTGCGGGGACTAGCGGGAGGAACTACGAGCAGTACTTC. Its protein is CSAGTSGRNYEQYF.

The DNA of the CDR3 is TGTGCCAGCAGTGATCGGGAGAGTCGGTACGAGCAGTACTTC. It is translated as CASSDRESRYEQYF. The chain couples TRBV2 to TRBJ2-7; D may be TRBD2 (6 bases). The germline V gene encodes CDR1 SNHLY and CDR2 FYNNEI. Trimming pared 3 bases from V and 4 bases from J, leaving 13 bases between. The CDR3 consists of 14 residues.

This chain uses TRBV18 with TRBJ2-3; the D is unclear. V was trimmed by 2 bases and J by 4 bases, leaving 19 bases between them. Looked up from germline, CDR1 is KGHSH and CDR2 is LQKENI. This CDR3 is 17 amino acids long. CDR3 DNA sequence: TGTGCCAGCTCACCATATCCACCGCAGAGTACCGCAGATACGCAGTATTTT. The encoded protein is CASSPYPPQSTADTQYF.

The J gene is TRBJ1-1, the V gene TRBV6-1, with D possibly TRBD1 on 5 matching bases. V lost 6 bases to trimming and J lost 0 bases, with 14 bases between them. Germline lookup yields CDR1 MNHNS and CDR2 SASEGT. CDR3 length equals 15 residues. The chain's CDR3 is CASRQTGLMNTEAFF. CDR3 DNA sequence: TGTGCCAGCAGGCAAACGGGACTTATGAACACTGAAGCTTTCTTT.

The V and J genes are TRBV28 and TRBJ1-4; 10 bases align to TRBD1. Per germline, CDR1 MDHEN and CDR2 SYDVKM. The trim removed 6 bases at V and 6 bases at J, leaving 4 bases unmatched. CDR3 size: 14 residues. The CDR3 bases are TGTGCCAGCAGACGGACAGGGGGGGATGAAAAACTGTTTTTT. Its translation: CASRRTGGDEKLFF. The full variable domain, rest sourced from reference TRBV28 and TRBJ1-4, is DVKVTQSSRYLVKRTGEKVFLECVQDMDHENMFWYRQDPGLGLRLIYFSYDVKMKEKGDIPEGYSVSREKKERFSLILESASTNQTSMYLCASRRTGGDEKLFFGSGTQLSVL.